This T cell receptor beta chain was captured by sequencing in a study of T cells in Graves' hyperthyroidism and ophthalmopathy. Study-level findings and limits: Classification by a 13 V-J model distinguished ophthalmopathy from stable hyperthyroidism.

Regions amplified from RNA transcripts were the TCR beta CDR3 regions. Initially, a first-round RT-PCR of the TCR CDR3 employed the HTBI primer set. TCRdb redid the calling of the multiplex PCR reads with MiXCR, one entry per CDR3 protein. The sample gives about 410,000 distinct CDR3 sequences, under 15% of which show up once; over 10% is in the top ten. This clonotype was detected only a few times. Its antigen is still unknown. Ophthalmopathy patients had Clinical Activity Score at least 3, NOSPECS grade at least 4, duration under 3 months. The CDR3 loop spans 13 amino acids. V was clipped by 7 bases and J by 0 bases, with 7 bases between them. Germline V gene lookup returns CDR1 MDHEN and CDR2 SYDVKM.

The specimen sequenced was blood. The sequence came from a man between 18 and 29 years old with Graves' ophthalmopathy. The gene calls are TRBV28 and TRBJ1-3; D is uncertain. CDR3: CASNSASGNTIYF. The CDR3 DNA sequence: TGTGCCAGCAATTCGGCCTCTGGAAACACCATATATTTT.